This TCR beta chain derives from a study of blood T cell repertoires in COVID-19. Study overall: The study drew acute and convalescent COVID-19 samples from the United States, Italy and Spain. Sample material is recorded as cDNA or gDNA derived from T cells, B-cell-depleted T cells, or PBMCs.

Germline V gene lookup returns CDR1 SEHNR and CDR2 FQNEAQ (reference sequence). V lost 3 bases, J lost 4 bases, and 7 bases stayed unmatched. CDR3 length: 15 residues. In the original workflow: Estimation of nucleated cell counts relied on the amplification of reference gene primers. Repertoires were generated with immunoSEQ multiplex PCR, while TCRdb's copy carries only in-frame clones and drops some. Clone size and the V and J calls come from that table; the DNA yielded D and trimming. The repertoire has 65,000 to 90,000 clones, around 88% of them found once; the top ten carry almost 7%. The sample consisted of peripheral blood. This clonotype was obtained from a woman of 80 years or more with acute or convalescent COVID-19. The rearrangement joins TRBV7-9 to TRBJ1-2; 8 bases match TRBD1. CDR3 region: CASSLGQADAYGYTF. In nucleotides, the CDR3 is TGTGCCAGCAGCTTGGGACAGGCGGACGCCTATGGCTACACCTTC.